One and the same sample provided the 31 T cell receptor beta chains below, sequenced in a study of T cell responses to AZD1222 COVID-19 vaccine. Clones were read by immunoSEQ multiplex PCR, and TCRdb kept only the in-frame ones, dropping some. This table holds about 160,000 clones, 92% found once. This material consisted of peripheral blood, taken 28 days after the second AZD1222 dose. The receptors stem from an adult who received the AZD1222 COVID-19 vaccine.

The gene calls are TRBV30 and TRBJ1-4, with D unclear. With 2 bases removed from V and 6 bases from J, the gap between germline ends came to 16 bases. Germline CDR1 is GTSNPN and CDR2 is SVGIG (reference sequence). There are 15 residues in the CDR3. CDR3 loop: CAWSPLAGNHEKLFF. CDR3 DNA: TGTGCCTGGAGTCCACTGGCAGGAAACCATGAAAAACTGTTTTTT. The whole variable domain, filled in from reference TRBV30 and TRBJ1-4, reads SQTIHQWPATLVQPVGSPLSLECTVEGTSNPNLYWYRQAAGRGLQLLFYSVGIGQISSEVPQNLSASRPQDRQFILSSKKLLLSDSGFYLCAWSPLAGNHEKLFFGSGTQLSVL.

The V gene is TRBV2, the J gene TRBJ2-7, with D possibly matching TRBD2 (6 bases). This CDR3 comprises 15 residues. The V end was cut by 7 bases, the J end by 4 bases, with 20 bases between. Germline-derived CDR1 and CDR2 are SNHLY and FYNNEI. This CDR3 reads CASIPDLAGRYEQYF. The CDR3 bases are TGTGCCAGCATCCCAGACCTTGCGGGAAGGTACGAGCAGTACTTC.

The J gene is TRBJ1-5, the V gene TRBV29-1; no clear D. The CDR3 loop spans 14 amino acids. Germline loops: CDR1 SQVTM, CDR2 ANQGSEA. V gave up 4 bases and J gave up 1 base, with 11 bases separating them. CDR3 in DNA: TGCAGCGTTGCCGTCGGGGTCAGCAATCAGCCCCAGCATTTT. It yields the protein CSVAVGVSNQPQHF.

This clone was counted once. CDR3 sequence reads: CAAGGRGTEAFF. DNA for the CDR3: TGTGCCGCTGGGGGAAGGGGAACTGAAGCTTTCTTT. J is TRBJ1-1 and V is TRBV24-1, with a weak D call TRBD1 (5 bases). V was clipped by 12 bases and J by 5 bases, with 15 bases between them. Per the germline V gene, CDR1 is KGHDR and CDR2 is SFDVKD. This CDR3 is 12 amino acids long.

The chain joins TRBV4-3 to TRBJ2-3; 12 positions agree with TRBD2. V was pared by 1 base and J by 2 bases, with 1 base of the junction left unmatched. In germline, CDR1 is LGHNA, CDR2 YSLEER. The CDR3 runs to 16 residues. The CDR3 nucleotides read TGCGCCAGCAGCCAAGGGACTAGCGGGACCACAGATACGCAGTATTTT. It specifies CASSQGTSGTTDTQYF.

The rearrangement uses TRBV29-1 and TRBJ1-1; TRBD1 matches at 12 bases. The length of the CDR3 is 14 residues. Germline V CDR1 and CDR2: SQVTM, ANQGSEA. V trimming: 3 bases; J trimming: 4 bases; junction bases outside the gene matches: 3. The DNA of the CDR3 is TGCAGCGTTGAGGGACAGGGGGCTGGCACTGAAGCTTTCTTT. Translated: CSVEGQGAGTEAFF.

This chain connects TRBV7-9 to TRBJ2-1, with 9 positions matching TRBD2. After removal of 2 bases from V and 4 bases from J, the junction contained 3 bases not matched to a gene. Germline V gene sequence: CDR1 SEHNR, CDR2 FQNEAQ (reference sequence). The CDR3 has 15 amino acids. CDR3 nucleotide sequence: TGTGCCAGCAGCTTAAGCGGGAGGCTATACAATGAGCAGTTCTTC. It yields the protein CASSLSGRLYNEQFF. Looking up the rest from reference TRBV7-9 and TRBJ2-1 gives the full variable domain: DTGVSQNPRHKITKRGQNVTFRCDPISEHNRLYWYRQTLGQGPEFLTYFQNEAQLEKSRLLSDRFSAERPKGSFSTLEIQRTEQGDSAMYLCASSLSGRLYNEQFFGPGTRLTVL.

This clone was detected only a few times. This chain uses TRBV7-3 with TRBJ2-3, with TRBD2 matching 10 bases. This CDR3 region has 16 residues. Germline V gene lookup returns CDR1 SGHTA and CDR2 FQGTGA. The V and J ends lost 2 bases and 1 base, in that order; junction bases with no gene match: 3. This CDR3 is CASSLLLAGGTDTQYF. The CDR3 DNA reads TGTGCCAGCAGCTTACTTCTAGCGGGGGGCACAGATACGCAGTATTTT.

The chain uses TRBV19 and TRBJ2-7; a possible D gene is TRBD2 (6 bases). CDR3 length equals 12 residues. V lost 3 bases, J lost 5 bases, and 8 bases lay in between. Germline-derived CDR1 and CDR2 are LNHDA and SQIVND (reference sequence). The CDR3 spells CASSIGGDEQYF. CDR3 nucleotides: TGTGCCAGTAGTATTGGAGGGGACGAGCAGTACTTC.

CDR3 nucleotide sequence: TGTGCCAGCAGCCTCACCGGGACGGGGAACACTGAAGCTTTCTTT. Amino acid sequence: CASSLTGTGNTEAFF. The V call is TRBV7-9, the J call TRBJ1-1; D may be TRBD1 (5 bases). CDR1 and CDR2 (germline): SEHNR, FQNEAQ (reference sequence). Trimming took off 5 bases at V and 1 base at J, with 14 bases between the two ends. The CDR3 length is 15 residues.

This clone was picked up a small number of times. V and J are TRBV19 and TRBJ2-7; no definite D call. The CDR3 is made up of 15 amino acids. V was pared by 5 bases and J by 2 bases, with 16 bases between. Germline V gives CDR1 LNHDA, CDR2 SQIVND (reference sequence). The CDR3 DNA reads as TGTGCCAGTAGTGTTCTAGGGTATAGTCCCTACGAGCAGTACTTC. Its protein is CASSVLGYSPYEQYF.

V is TRBV4-1 and J is TRBJ2-7; 8 nucleotides align to TRBD2. Germline V CDR1 and CDR2: MGHRA, YSYEKL. This CDR3 contains 14 residues. With 5 bases clipped from V and 1 base from J, the junction kept 4 bases outside the gene matches. The CDR3 region is CASSFSGGSYEQYF. CDR3 bases: TGCGCCAGCAGCTTTTCGGGGGGGTCCTACGAGCAGTACTTC.

V usage is TRBV27 and J usage is TRBJ1-4; TRBD1 might be the D (6 bases). The CDR3 totals 15 residues. V was clipped by 3 bases and J by 5 bases, with 13 bases between them. CDR1 is MNHEY, CDR2 SMNVEV, per germline (reference sequence). This CDR3 is CASSLLGAGNEKLFF. CDR3 nucleotides: TGTGCCAGCAGTTTGTTGGGGGCGGGGAATGAAAAACTGTTTTTT.

The V and J genes are TRBV11-3 and TRBJ1-2, with D unclear. The ends were cut back, 6 bases at V and 7 bases at J, with 18 bases in the middle. CDR3 size: 14 residues. Germline CDR1 SGHNT, CDR2 YENEEA. CDR3: CASRISGPGGGYTF. CDR3 bases: TGTGCCAGCAGAATTAGTGGGCCAGGAGGTGGCTACACCTTC.

This sequence joins TRBV7-6 and TRBJ2-2; perhaps TRBD1 as D (5 bases). The CDR3 totals 15 residues. In germline, CDR1 is SGHVS, CDR2 FNYEAQ. The germline V and J ends were trimmed by 5 bases and 7 bases, with 17 bases remaining between them. DNA for the CDR3: TGTGCCAGCAGCGGATACAGGTCCGGAAGCGGGGAGCTGTTTTTT. Encoded protein: CASSGYRSGSGELFF.

The rearrangement uses TRBV9 and TRBJ1-2; 8 bases line up with TRBD1. With V trimmed by 3 bases and J by 7 bases, 2 bases remained unmatched. This CDR3 is built from 12 residues. The germline CDR1 and CDR2 sequences are SGDLS and YYNGEE. CDR3 in amino acids: CASSGRGLGYTF. The CDR3 DNA follows: TGTGCCAGCAGCGGCAGGGGGCTTGGCTACACCTTC.

The chain couples TRBV11-3 to TRBJ1-3; D unclear. Germline CDR1 reads SGHNT; CDR2 reads YENEEA. The CDR3 length is 13 residues. V was cut by 5 bases and J by 2 bases, with 7 bases left in between. CDR3 nucleotides: TGTGCCAGCAGCCCGAACCCTGGAAACACCATATATTTT. Translated, it gives CASSPNPGNTIYF. Filled out from reference TRBV11-3 and TRBJ1-3, the complete variable domain reads EAGVVQSPRYKIIEKKQPVAFWCNPISGHNTLYWYLQNLGQGPELLIRYENEEAVDDSQLPKDRFSAERLKGVDSTLKIQPAELGDSAVYLCASSPNPGNTIYFGEGSWLTVV.

This rearrangement joins TRBV2 to TRBJ1-4; D not resolved. CDR1 and CDR2 from the germline V gene are SNHLY and FYNNEI. V shed 2 bases and J shed 0 bases, with 16 bases lying between them. The CDR3 runs 18 residues. CDR3 loop: CASSERSTARATNEKLFF. CDR3 DNA sequence: TGTGCCAGCAGTGAAAGAAGTACAGCAAGGGCAACTAATGAAAAACTGTTTTTT.

This sequence joins TRBV7-9 and TRBJ2-1, with D perhaps TRBD1 or TRBD2 (5 bases each). From germline, CDR1 is SEHNR and CDR2 FQNEAQ (reference sequence). CDR3 length: 13 residues. Trimming cost V 1 base and J 12 bases, with 13 bases left between them. The CDR3 spells CASSLGTGTVQFF. In nucleotides, the CDR3 is TGTGCCAGCAGCTTAGGCACCGGGACGGTGCAGTTCTTC.

The chain has TRBV19 and TRBJ1-1; D possibly corresponds to TRBD1 (5 bases). The length of the CDR3 is 14 residues. The V end lost 4 bases, the J end lost 1 base, and 10 bases lay between the germline ends. Germline V CDR1 and CDR2: LNHDA, SQIVND (reference sequence). The CDR3 bases are TGTGCCAGTAGTACCTGGGGCGGGAACACTGAAGCTTTCTTT. It codes for CASSTWGGNTEAFF.

V and J are TRBV13 and TRBJ2-7; 10 nucleotides match TRBD1. The V and J ends lost 5 bases and 3 bases, in that order; junction bases with no gene match: 4. CDR3 length equals 14 residues. Germline-derived CDR1 and CDR2 are PRHDT and FYEKMQ (reference sequence). Here the CDR3 DNA reads TGTGCCAGCAGCACCCGGACAGGGGGCTACGAGCAGTACTTC. Translation: CASSTRTGGYEQYF.

This clone was observed once. The CDR3 sequence is CASSVDYMAGTEAFF. The CDR3, as DNA: TGTGCCAGCAGTGTCGATTACATGGCGGGGACTGAAGCTTTCTTT. The chain links TRBV27 to TRBJ1-1; D not resolved. Germline V gene data show CDR1 as MNHEY and CDR2 as SMNVEV (reference sequence). Trimming left V 5 bases short and J 5 bases short, with 18 bases between. The CDR3 has 15 amino acids.

In this sample, this clone turned up once. The chain carries TRBV5-6 and TRBJ2-1; 15 bases align to TRBD2. There are 19 residues in the CDR3. V shed 4 bases, J shed 12 bases, and the junction held 20 bases outside the gene matches. Germline CDR1 SGHDT, CDR2 YYEEEE. CDR3 protein: CASSLGLAGGPLAPGVQFF. The DNA of the CDR3 is TGTGCCAGCAGCCTGGGACTAGCGGGAGGTCCGCTTGCACCGGGGGTGCAGTTCTTC.

This chain joins TRBV6-1 and TRBJ1-1, with a possible D match to TRBD1 (5 bases). There are 16 residues in the CDR3. From germline, CDR1 is MNHNS and CDR2 SASEGT. V was pared by 2 bases and J by 1 base, with 14 bases between. CDR3 sequence (DNA): TGTGCCAGCAGTGAATCCTCGGGGGTGGGGAACACTGAAGCTTTCTTT. It specifies CASSESSGVGNTEAFF.

This chain joins TRBV15 and TRBJ1-2, with D uncertain. Germline V gene data show CDR1 as LNHNV and CDR2 as YYDKDF (reference sequence). V dropped 0 bases and J dropped 5 bases, with 7 bases sitting between them. This CDR3 spans 13 amino acids. CDR3 nucleotides: TGTGCCACCAGCAGAGATAATGAGTATGGCTACACCTTC. It encodes CATSRDNEYGYTF.

This clone was recorded only once. The genes are TRBV5-1 and TRBJ1-2; 8 bases are shared with TRBD1. The CDR3 has 14 amino acids. Germline V gene sequence: CDR1 SGHRS, CDR2 YFSETQ. Trimming at V came to 0 bases and at J to 7 bases, leaving 5 bases not matched to a gene. The CDR3 coding sequence is TGCGCCAGCAGCTTGGACGGGACAGGCAGTGGCTACACCTTC. This translates into CASSLDGTGSGYTF. The whole variable domain, filled in from reference TRBV5-1 and TRBJ1-2, reads KAGVTQTPRYLIKTRGQQVTLSCSPISGHRSVSWYQQTPGQGLQFLFEYFSETQRNKGNFPGRFSGRQFSNSRSEMNVSTLELGDSALYLCASSLDGTGSGYTFGSGTRLTVV.

The table lists this clone with a count of one. Written as DNA, the CDR3 is TGTGCCAGCAGTAATACGGGACGGCCTTTGAGGGATGGCTACACCTTC. Translation gives CASSNTGRPLRDGYTF. J is TRBJ1-2 and V is TRBV28, with D maybe TRBD1 (5 bases). Between the trimmed V and J ends, which lost 5 bases and 6 bases, there was a span of 22 bases. The CDR3 has 16 residues. The germline CDR1 and CDR2 sequences are MDHEN and SYDVKM.

The genes are TRBV4-1 and TRBJ1-2; D is unresolved. The CDR3 length is 16 residues. Germline lookup yields CDR1 MGHRA and CDR2 YSYEKL. Trimming removed 0 bases at V and 8 bases at J, with 19 bases between. The DNA of the CDR3 is TGCGCCAGCAGCCAAGAAACCCGGACGGGCCTTCGGGGCTACACCTTC. Translated, it gives CASSQETRTGLRGYTF.

This sequence joins TRBV28 and TRBJ2-7; no reliable D call. The germline V gene has CDR1 MDHEN and CDR2 SYDVKM. Trimming stripped 2 bases from V and 2 bases from J, with 7 bases between. The CDR3 length is 13 residues. DNA of the CDR3: TGTGCCAGCAGTTTAAAGGTTCCCTACGAGCAGTACTTC. Protein sequence: CASSLKVPYEQYF.

The chain has TRBV24-1 and TRBJ2-1, with 7 bases fitting TRBD1. CDR1 and CDR2 from the germline V gene are KGHDR and SFDVKD. V was pared by 0 bases and J by 7 bases, with 17 bases of the junction left unmatched. This CDR3 has 19 residues. The CDR3: CATSDLRRGPLTGPNEQFF. In nucleotides, the CDR3 is TGTGCCACCAGTGATTTGCGAAGAGGGCCCTTGACAGGGCCGAATGAGCAGTTCTTC.

CDR3 sequence: CSVRRAITDTQYF. The CDR3 nucleotides read TGCAGCGTTAGGAGGGCAATCACAGATACGCAGTATTTT. The chain couples TRBV29-1 to TRBJ2-3; D perhaps matches TRBD2 (6 bases). This CDR3 contains 13 residues. The V end was cut by 5 bases, the J end by 2 bases, with 11 bases between. The germline V gene has CDR1 SQVTM and CDR2 ANQGSEA.